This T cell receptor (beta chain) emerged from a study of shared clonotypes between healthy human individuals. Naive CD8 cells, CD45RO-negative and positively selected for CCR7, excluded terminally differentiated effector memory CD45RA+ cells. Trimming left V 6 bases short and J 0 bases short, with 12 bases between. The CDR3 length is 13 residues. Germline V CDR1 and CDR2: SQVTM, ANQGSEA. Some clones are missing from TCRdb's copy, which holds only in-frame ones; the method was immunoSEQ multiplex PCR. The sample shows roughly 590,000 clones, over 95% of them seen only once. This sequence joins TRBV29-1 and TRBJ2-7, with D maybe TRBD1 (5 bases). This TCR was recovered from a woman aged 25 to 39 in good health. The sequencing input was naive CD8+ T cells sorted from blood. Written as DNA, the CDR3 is TGCAGCGTCCTCGACAGACACTCCTACGAGCAGTACTTC. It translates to CSVLDRHSYEQYF.